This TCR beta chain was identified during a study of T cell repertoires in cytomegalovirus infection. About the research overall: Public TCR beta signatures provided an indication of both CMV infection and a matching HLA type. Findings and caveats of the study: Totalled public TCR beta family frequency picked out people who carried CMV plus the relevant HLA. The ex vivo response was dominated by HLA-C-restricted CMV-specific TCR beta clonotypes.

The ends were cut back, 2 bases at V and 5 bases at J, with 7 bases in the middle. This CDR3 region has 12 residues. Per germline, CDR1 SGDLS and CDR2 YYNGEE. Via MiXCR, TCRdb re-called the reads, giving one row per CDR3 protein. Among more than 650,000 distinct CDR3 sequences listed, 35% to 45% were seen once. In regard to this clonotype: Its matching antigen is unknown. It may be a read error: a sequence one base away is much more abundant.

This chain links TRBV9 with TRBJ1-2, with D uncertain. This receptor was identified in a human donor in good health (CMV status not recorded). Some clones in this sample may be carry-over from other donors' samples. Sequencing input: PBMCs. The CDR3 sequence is CASSVGPYGYTF. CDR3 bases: TGTGCCAGCAGCGTCGGACCGTATGGCTACACCTTC.